The rows below give T cell receptor beta chains drawn from one sample of a study of T-cell memory formation after mild COVID-19. TCRdb redid the calling of the 5' RACE reads with MiXCR, one entry per CDR3 protein. This table has 80,000 to 95,000 distinct CDR3 sequences, around 27% appearing once. Sequencing was done on a sample of PBMCs or a T cell subset sorted from them (not recorded which). The source is a man between 18 and 29 years old who had mild COVID-19 (a few samples of this study predate the infection). Cell type and time point are not known. The CDR3 runs from the conserved cysteine through the conserved F or W. Each record gives: clone size, D gene, V gene, J gene, CDR3 DNA, CDR3 protein. The D gene is left open where the match is weak. Clone size, where shown, is once, few, many, or a class for clones that have expanded.

clone_size: few; d_call: -; v_call: TRBV10-1; j_call: TRBJ2-7; cdr3_nt: TGCGCCAGCATGGCTAGCCTGACCTCCTACGAGCAGTACTTC; cdr3_aa: CASMASLTSYEQYF
clone_size: few; d_call: TRBD1; v_call: TRBV29-1; j_call: TRBJ2-1; cdr3_nt: TGCAGCGTTGAAGAACCCCTGGACAGGGCGACCTACAATGAGCAGTTCTTC; cdr3_aa: CSVEEPLDRATYNEQFF
clone_size: -; d_call: -; v_call: TRBV29-1; j_call: TRBJ2-1; cdr3_nt: TGCAGCGTTAATGGTGGGTCCAGCTCCTACAATGAGCAGTTCTTC; cdr3_aa: CSVNGGSSSYNEQFF
clone_size: once; d_call: TRBD1; v_call: TRBV10-3; j_call: TRBJ2-5; cdr3_nt: TGTGCCACCTCCAGACAGGGGGCAAAGGAGACCCAGTACTTC; cdr3_aa: CATSRQGAKETQYF
clone_size: -; d_call: -; v_call: TRBV2; j_call: TRBJ2-3; cdr3_nt: TGTGCCAGCAGTGCCAGGGACCCCGTTACAGATACGCAGTATTTT; cdr3_aa: CASSARDPVTDTQYF
clone_size: -; d_call: -; v_call: TRBV20-1; j_call: TRBJ2-2; cdr3_nt: TGCAGTGCCCGATATCCGGGACAGAACACCGGGGAGCTGTTTTTT; cdr3_aa: CSARYPGQNTGELFF
clone_size: -; d_call: TRBD1; v_call: TRBV12-3/TRBV12-4; j_call: TRBJ1-4; cdr3_nt: TGTGCCAGCAGTACCACACAGGGGGCGCCTAATGAAAAACTGTTTTTT; cdr3_aa: CASSTTQGAPNEKLFF
clone_size: -; d_call: TRBD1; v_call: TRBV20-1; j_call: TRBJ2-1; cdr3_nt: TGCAGTGCCTACCAACCGAGGGGACAGGGGACCTACAATGAGCAGTTCTTC; cdr3_aa: CSAYQPRGQGTYNEQFF
clone_size: -; d_call: -; v_call: TRBV27; j_call: TRBJ2-7; cdr3_nt: TGTGCCAGCAGTTTCGGACAGACCTACGAGCAGTACTTC; cdr3_aa: CASSFGQTYEQYF
clone_size: -; d_call: -; v_call: TRBV9; j_call: TRBJ2-1; cdr3_nt: TGTGCCAGCGGGGATCCCAGGGAAACCTACAATGAGCAGTTCTTC; cdr3_aa: CASGDPRETYNEQFF
clone_size: -; d_call: -; v_call: TRBV7-2; j_call: TRBJ1-2; cdr3_nt: TGTGCCAGCAGCTCCTATAACTACAGAGACTATGGCTACACCTTC; cdr3_aa: CASSSYNYRDYGYTF
clone_size: -; d_call: -; v_call: TRBV5-5; j_call: TRBJ2-2; cdr3_nt: TGTGCCAGCAGCTTGAGGGACACCTACACCGGGGAGCTGTTTTTT; cdr3_aa: CASSLRDTYTGELFF
clone_size: many; d_call: -; v_call: TRBV7-9; j_call: TRBJ1-2; cdr3_nt: TGTGCCAGCAGCTTAGATGCCCTACGGAACTATGGCTACACCTTC; cdr3_aa: CASSLDALRNYGYTF
clone_size: few; d_call: -; v_call: TRBV6-5; j_call: TRBJ1-2; cdr3_nt: TGTGCCAGCAGTGTACCGGGGGTTCGTGGCTACACCTTC; cdr3_aa: CASSVPGVRGYTF
clone_size: -; d_call: TRBD2; v_call: TRBV6-2/TRBV6-3; j_call: TRBJ2-4; cdr3_nt: TGTGCCAGCAGACCCGGGACTAGCGGGGGTCCCAACATTCAGTACTTC; cdr3_aa: CASRPGTSGGPNIQYF
clone_size: few; d_call: -; v_call: TRBV7-9; j_call: TRBJ1-2; cdr3_nt: TGTGCCAGCAGCTTGGCCGTGGGTGGCTACACCTTC; cdr3_aa: CASSLAVGGYTF
clone_size: few; d_call: -; v_call: TRBV11-2; j_call: TRBJ2-1; cdr3_nt: TGTGCCAGCAGCCGGGTTACAGGGCAGTACAATGAGCAGTTCTTC; cdr3_aa: CASSRVTGQYNEQFF
clone_size: few; d_call: -; v_call: TRBV12-3/TRBV12-4; j_call: TRBJ2-2; cdr3_nt: TGTGCCAGCAGTCCTCAGGGGTCCGTAAGGACCGGGGAGCTGTTTTTT; cdr3_aa: CASSPQGSVRTGELFF
clone_size: -; d_call: -; v_call: TRBV19; j_call: TRBJ2-2; cdr3_nt: TGTGCCAGTAGTTCCCGGGGCCCCGTGAAGGAGCTGTTTTTT; cdr3_aa: CASSSRGPVKELFF
clone_size: few; d_call: -; v_call: TRBV27; j_call: TRBJ2-3; cdr3_nt: TGTGCCAGCAGTTTATCGGTCCACACAGATACGCAGTATTTT; cdr3_aa: CASSLSVHTDTQYF
clone_size: -; d_call: TRBD1; v_call: TRBV20-1; j_call: TRBJ1-6; cdr3_nt: TGCAGTCAGAGGGACAGAGAAAATTCACCCCTCCACTTT; cdr3_aa: CSQRDRENSPLHF
clone_size: -; d_call: TRBD2; v_call: TRBV6-5; j_call: TRBJ2-2; cdr3_nt: TGTTCCAGCACGGCCGGGGGGGCTGGCGGGGAGCTGTTTTTT; cdr3_aa: CSSTAGGAGGELFF
clone_size: many; d_call: -; v_call: TRBV29-1; j_call: TRBJ2-7; cdr3_nt: TGCAGCGTTCGGCAAAACCTCTACGAGCAGTACTTC; cdr3_aa: CSVRQNLYEQYF
clone_size: -; d_call: -; v_call: TRBV27; j_call: TRBJ2-2; cdr3_nt: TGTGCCAGCAGTCCCCCCCCCGGGACGCGGACCGGGGAGCTGTTTTTT; cdr3_aa: CASSPPPGTRTGELFF
clone_size: -; d_call: -; v_call: TRBV5-5; j_call: TRBJ2-7; cdr3_nt: TGTGCCAGCAGCTCGGAGGTGTACTACGAGCAGTACTTC; cdr3_aa: CASSSEVYYEQYF
clone_size: -; d_call: -; v_call: TRBV20-1; j_call: TRBJ2-1; cdr3_nt: TGCAGTGCTAGAGGCGGAGGGTACGAGCAGTTCTTC; cdr3_aa: CSARGGGYEQFF
clone_size: few; d_call: -; v_call: TRBV5-1; j_call: TRBJ2-1; cdr3_nt: TGCGCCAGCAGCTTGGAACTCAGTGGTGGTCCCTACAATGAGCAGTTCTTC; cdr3_aa: CASSLELSGGPYNEQFF
clone_size: -; d_call: -; v_call: TRBV21-1; j_call: TRBJ1-1; cdr3_nt: TGTGCCAGCAGGGGGAAACCGGGACAGGGATGTGACACTGAAGCTTTCTTT; cdr3_aa: CASRGKPGQGCDTEAFF
clone_size: many; d_call: TRBD1; v_call: TRBV7-9; j_call: TRBJ2-7; cdr3_nt: TGTGCCAGCAGCCAGACAGGGGGCCTTAACGAGCAGTACTTC; cdr3_aa: CASSQTGGLNEQYF
clone_size: -; d_call: -; v_call: TRBV7-9; j_call: TRBJ2-3; cdr3_nt: TGTGCCAGCAGCCGGGATCTACTCACAGATACGCAGTATTTT; cdr3_aa: CASSRDLLTDTQYF
clone_size: few; d_call: TRBD2; v_call: TRBV27; j_call: TRBJ2-3; cdr3_nt: TGTGCCAGCAGTATCACTAGCGGGGGGGCACCAGATACGCAGTATTTT; cdr3_aa: CASSITSGGAPDTQYF